This TCR beta chain was obtained from a study of OX40 agonist ivuxolimab in advanced cancers. Study-level information: The study gave patients intravenous ivuxolimab at 0.01 to 10 mg/kg every 2 weeks.

The germline gives CDR1 SGHRS, CDR2 YFSETQ. Trimming took 0 bases from V and 2 from J, leaving 8 bases between them. The CDR3 length is 15 residues. Libraries were prepared by immunoSEQ multiplex PCR; TCRdb keeps only in-frame clonotypes and omits some of them. Of 85,000 to 100,000 clones in the sample, 75% to 90% are singletons; the top ten hold approximately 0.2%. This chain connects TRBV5-1 to TRBJ2-2; D is undetermined. The material was CD4+ or CD8+ T cells sorted from blood, obtained in a trial of the OX40 agonist ivuxolimab. The source is an adult with an advanced solid tumor such as melanoma, head and neck, liver or kidney cancer. The CDR3 loop reads CASSLGLGNTGELFF. The CDR3 coding sequence is TGCGCCAGCAGCTTGGGGCTTGGAAACACCGGGGAGCTGTTTTTT. The variable domain in full, with the rest retrieved from reference TRBV5-1 and TRBJ2-2, is KAGVTQTPRYLIKTRGQQVTLSCSPISGHRSVSWYQQTPGQGLQFLFEYFSETQRNKGNFPGRFSGRQFSNSRSEMNVSTLELGDSALYLCASSLGLGNTGELFFGEGSRLTVL.